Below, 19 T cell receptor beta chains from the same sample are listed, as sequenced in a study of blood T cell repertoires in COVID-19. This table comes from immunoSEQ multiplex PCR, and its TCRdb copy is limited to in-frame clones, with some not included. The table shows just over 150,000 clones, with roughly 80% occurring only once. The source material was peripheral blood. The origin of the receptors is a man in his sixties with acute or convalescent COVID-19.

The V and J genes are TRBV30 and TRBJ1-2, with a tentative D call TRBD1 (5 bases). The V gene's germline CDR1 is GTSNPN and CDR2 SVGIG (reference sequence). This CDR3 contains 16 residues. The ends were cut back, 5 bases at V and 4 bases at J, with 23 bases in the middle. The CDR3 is CAWRRGREGLGYGYTF. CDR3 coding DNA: TGTGCCTGGCGACGGGGCCGGGAGGGGTTAGGCTATGGCTACACCTTC.

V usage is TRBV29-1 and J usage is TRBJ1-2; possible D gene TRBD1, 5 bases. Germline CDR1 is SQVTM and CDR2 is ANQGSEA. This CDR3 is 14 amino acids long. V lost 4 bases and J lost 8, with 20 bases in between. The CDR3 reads CSVGSRGLPEGYTF. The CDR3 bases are TGCAGCGTTGGGAGTAGGGGCCTGCCGGAGGGCTACACCTTC.

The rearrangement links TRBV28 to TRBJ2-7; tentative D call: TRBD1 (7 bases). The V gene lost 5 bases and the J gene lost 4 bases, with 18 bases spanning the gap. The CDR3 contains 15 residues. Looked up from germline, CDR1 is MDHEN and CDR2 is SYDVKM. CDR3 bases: TGTGCCAGCAGTCCGCGGGACAGACATTTATACGAGCAGTACTTC. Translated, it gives CASSPRDRHLYEQYF.

The CDR3 DNA is TGTGCCAGCAGCCCCGGGGCTAGCGGGAGTTACGAGCAGTACTTC. Translating gives CASSPGASGSYEQYF. The rearrangement uses TRBV5-6 and TRBJ2-7; 10 nucleotides align to TRBD2. V dropped 4 bases and J dropped 4; count of bases not matched to a gene: 8. The CDR3 contains 15 residues. The germline gives CDR1 SGHDT, CDR2 YYEEEE. Supplemented by reference TRBV5-6 and TRBJ2-7, the full variable domain reads DAGVTQSPTHLIKTRGQQVTLRCSPKSGHDTVSWYQQALGQGPQFIFQYYEEEERQRGNFPDRFSGHQFPNYSSELNVNALLLGDSALYLCASSPGASGSYEQYFGPGTRLTVT.

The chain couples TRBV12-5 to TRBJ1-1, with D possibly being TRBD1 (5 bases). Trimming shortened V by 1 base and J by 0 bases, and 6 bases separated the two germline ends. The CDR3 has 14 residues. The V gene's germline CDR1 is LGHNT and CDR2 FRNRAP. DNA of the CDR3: TGTGCTAGTGGTTTGGAGACAGTGAACACTGAAGCTTTCTTT. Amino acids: CASGLETVNTEAFF.

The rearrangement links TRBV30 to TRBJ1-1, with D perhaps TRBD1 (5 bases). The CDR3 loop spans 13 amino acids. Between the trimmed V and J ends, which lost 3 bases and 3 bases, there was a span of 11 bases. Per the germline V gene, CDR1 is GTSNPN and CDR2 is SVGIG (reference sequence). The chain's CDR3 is CAWRWGGYTEAFF. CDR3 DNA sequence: TGTGCCTGGAGGTGGGGGGGGTACACTGAAGCTTTCTTT.

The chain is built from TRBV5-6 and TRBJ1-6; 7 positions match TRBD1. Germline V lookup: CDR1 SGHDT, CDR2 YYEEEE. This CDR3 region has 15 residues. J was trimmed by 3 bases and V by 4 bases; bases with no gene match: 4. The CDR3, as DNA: TGTGCCAGCAGCGCAAGACAGGGCTATAATTCACCCCTCCACTTT. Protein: CASSARQGYNSPLHF.

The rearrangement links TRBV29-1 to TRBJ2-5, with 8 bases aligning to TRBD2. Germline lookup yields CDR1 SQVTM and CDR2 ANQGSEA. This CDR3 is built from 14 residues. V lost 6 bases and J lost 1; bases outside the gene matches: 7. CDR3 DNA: TGCAGCGTGGGATACACTAGCGGCCAAGAGACCCAGTACTTC. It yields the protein CSVGYTSGQETQYF.

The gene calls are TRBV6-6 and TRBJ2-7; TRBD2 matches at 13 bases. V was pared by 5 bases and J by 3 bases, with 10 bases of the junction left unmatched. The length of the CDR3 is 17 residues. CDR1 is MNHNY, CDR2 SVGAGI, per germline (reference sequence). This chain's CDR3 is CASSPGTSGTKLYEQYF. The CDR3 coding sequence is TGTGCCAGCAGTCCCGGGACTAGCGGGACCAAGCTCTACGAGCAGTACTTC.

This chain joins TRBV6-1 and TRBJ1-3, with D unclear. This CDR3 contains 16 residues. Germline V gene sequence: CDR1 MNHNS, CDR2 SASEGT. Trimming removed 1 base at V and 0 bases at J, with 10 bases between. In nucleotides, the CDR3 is TGTGCCAGCAGTGAAGTTGGCGGGAGCTCTGGAAACACCATATATTTT. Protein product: CASSEVGGSSGNTIYF.

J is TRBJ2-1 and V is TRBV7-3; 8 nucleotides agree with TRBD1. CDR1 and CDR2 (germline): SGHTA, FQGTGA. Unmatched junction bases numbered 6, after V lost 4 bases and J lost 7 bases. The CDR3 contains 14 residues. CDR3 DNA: TGTGCCAGCAGCTCACCGGACAGGGCGAATGAGCAGTTCTTC. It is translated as CASSSPDRANEQFF.

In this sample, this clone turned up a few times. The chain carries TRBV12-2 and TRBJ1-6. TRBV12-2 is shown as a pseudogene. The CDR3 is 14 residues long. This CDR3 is CASRLVRRNSPLHF. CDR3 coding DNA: TGTGCAAGTCGCTTAGTACGGAGAAATTCACCCCTCCACTTT.

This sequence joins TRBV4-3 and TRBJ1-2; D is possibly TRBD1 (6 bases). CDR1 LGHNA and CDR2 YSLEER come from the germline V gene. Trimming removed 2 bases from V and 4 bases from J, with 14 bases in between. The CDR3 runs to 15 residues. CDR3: CASSQQFTGTYGYTF. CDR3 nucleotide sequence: TGCGCCAGCAGCCAACAATTCACAGGGACCTATGGCTACACCTTC.

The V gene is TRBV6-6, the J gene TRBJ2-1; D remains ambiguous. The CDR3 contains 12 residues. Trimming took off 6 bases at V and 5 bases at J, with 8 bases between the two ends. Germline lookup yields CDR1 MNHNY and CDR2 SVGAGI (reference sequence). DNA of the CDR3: TGTGCCAGCAGCCCGGGTAACAATGAGCAGTTCTTC. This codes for CASSPGNNEQFF.

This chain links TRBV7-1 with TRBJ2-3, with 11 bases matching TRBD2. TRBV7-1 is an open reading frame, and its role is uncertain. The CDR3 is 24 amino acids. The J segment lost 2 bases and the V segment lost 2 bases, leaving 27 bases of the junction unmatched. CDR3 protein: CASSSFRVAGGPTSRRVITDTQYF. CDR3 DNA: TGTGCCAGCAGCTCATTTCGGGTAGCGGGAGGGCCGACGAGCAGACGAGTAATCACAGATACGCAGTATTTT.

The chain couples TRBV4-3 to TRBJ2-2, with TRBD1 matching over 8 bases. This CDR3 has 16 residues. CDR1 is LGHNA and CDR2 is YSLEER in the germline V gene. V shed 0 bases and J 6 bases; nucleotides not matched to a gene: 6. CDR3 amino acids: CASSQDVAGGPGELFF. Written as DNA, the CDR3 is TGCGCCAGCAGCCAAGATGTGGCAGGGGGCCCCGGGGAGCTGTTTTTT.

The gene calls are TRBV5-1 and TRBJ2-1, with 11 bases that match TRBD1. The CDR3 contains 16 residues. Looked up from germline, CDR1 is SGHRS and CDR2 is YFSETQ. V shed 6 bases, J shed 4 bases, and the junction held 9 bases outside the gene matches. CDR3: CASNPPGTGGYNEQFF. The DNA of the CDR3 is TGCGCCAGCAATCCACCCGGGACAGGGGGGTACAATGAGCAGTTCTTC.

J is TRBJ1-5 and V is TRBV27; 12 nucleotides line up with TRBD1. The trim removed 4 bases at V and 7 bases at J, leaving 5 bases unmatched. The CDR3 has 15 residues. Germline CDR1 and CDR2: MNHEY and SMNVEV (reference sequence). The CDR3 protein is CASSSGTGGRQPQHF. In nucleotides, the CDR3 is TGTGCCAGCAGTTCCGGGACAGGGGGCAGACAGCCCCAGCATTTT.

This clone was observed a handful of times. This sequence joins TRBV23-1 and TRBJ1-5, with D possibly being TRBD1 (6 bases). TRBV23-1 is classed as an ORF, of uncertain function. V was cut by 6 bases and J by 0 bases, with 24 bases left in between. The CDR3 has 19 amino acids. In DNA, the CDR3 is TGCGCCAGCAGCCAGGGCCGTAGGACAGTTCTGTATAGCAATCAGCCCCAGCATTTT. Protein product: CASSQGRRTVLYSNQPQHF.